The T cell receptor beta chain under discussion was sequenced for a study of shared clonotypes between healthy human individuals. Study details: Aged 18 to 49, the donors were a couple of women and a few men.

Assay: immunoSEQ multiplex PCR; the TCRdb copy retains only in-frame clones and omits some. The top ten hold around 13% of the sample, which has roughly 510,000 clones, roughly 79% seen once. Free of recent acute infections or vaccinations, the donors were healthy HIV-negative adults. This CDR3 is built from 16 residues. Germline loops: CDR1 SGHTA, CDR2 FQGTGA. V lost 3 bases and J lost 1; bases outside the gene matches: 7. The specimen sequenced was PBMCs. The receptor's source is a woman between 40 and 55 years old in good health. Some clones in this sample may be carry-over from other donors' samples. The chain recombines TRBV7-3 with TRBJ2-3, with TRBD2 matching 7 bases. CDR3 amino acids: CASSFQTSVGTDTQYF. The CDR3 DNA is TGTGCCAGCAGCTTCCAAACTAGCGTGGGCACAGATACGCAGTATTTT.